The rows below give T cell receptor beta chains drawn from one sample of a study of cytomegalovirus exposure and HLA in healthy donors. TCRdb keeps only in-frame clones here, not all; method: immunoSEQ multiplex PCR. Of 170,000 or so clones listed, around three quarters are singletons. The sequenced sample consisted of PBMCs. Receptors originate from a woman aged 45-65 years in good health and CMV-seropositive. CDR3s include the opening cysteine and the closing phenylalanine or tryptophan. The D gene is left open where the match is weak. Clone size appears in some rows only: once, few, many, or a class for an expanded clone.

>.|TRBV7-3|.|TRBJ2-3
TGTGCCAGCAGCCAGGGACTCTCGCCATACACAGATACGCAGTATTTT
CASSQGLSPYTDTQYF
>.|TRBV7-2|once|TRBJ1-3
TGTGCCAGCAGCTTAGTGCAGGGCCGTAGGGGAAACACCATATATTTT
CASSLVQGRRGNTIYF
>TRBD1|TRBV7-2|.|TRBJ2-5
TGTGCCAGCAGCCACCGCACAGGGGGCGGCCAAGAGACCCAGTACTTC
CASSHRTGGGQETQYF
>.|TRBV7-9|few|TRBJ1-1
TGTTCCAGCAGCTTAAGCAGGGTAACGGTGAACACTGAAGCTTTCTTT
CSSSLSRVTVNTEAFF
>TRBD2|TRBV19|.|TRBJ2-7
TGTGCCAGTAGTAAACGCGGGAGAGGCGGCGAGCAGTACTTC
CASSKRGRGGEQYF
>.|TRBV20-1|.|TRBJ2-5
TGCAGTCGTGCGTTCGGGGAGACCCAGTACTTC
CSRAFGETQYF
>TRBD1|TRBV28|.|TRBJ1-3
TGTGCCAGCAGAACCGATGATAGGACAGGGCAGGGCTTTCTATATTTT
CASRTDDRTGQGFLYF
>.|TRBV5-6|.|TRBJ2-7
TGTGCCAGCAGCTTGGGTCGGTCTTTGAACGAGCAGTACTTC
CASSLGRSLNEQYF
>TRBD1|TRBV19|.|TRBJ2-7
TGTGCCAGTAGTCCCCTGGGACAGTCCTACGAGCAGTACTTC
CASSPLGQSYEQYF
>.|TRBV6-5|.|TRBJ2-7
TGTGCCAGCAGTTACGGGCCTGGAGGAGAGCAGTACTTC
CASSYGPGGEQYF
>TRBD2|TRBV30|few|TRBJ2-5
TGTGCCTGGAGTCAAGCGGGAGGCCCGGGAGAGACCCAGTACTTC
CAWSQAGGPGETQYF
>TRBD1|TRBV30|.|TRBJ2-3
TGTGCCTCTCTTCCGGGACAGGGCACAGATACGCAGTATTTT
CASLPGQGTDTQYF
>TRBD2|TRBV14|.|TRBJ2-5
TGTGCCAGCAGCGGGACTAGCGTTGAGACCCAGTACTTC
CASSGTSVETQYF
>.|TRBV7-9|.|TRBJ2-7
TGTGCCAGCAGCTTCACAGAGACCTACGAGCAGTACTTC
CASSFTETYEQYF
>.|TRBV14|.|TRBJ2-7
TGTGCCAGCAGCCAATGGTCAGGGGTTCAGCAGTACTTC
CASSQWSGVQQYF
>TRBD1|TRBV28|.|TRBJ2-6
TGTGCCAGCGGGACAGTTCTACCTGGGGCCAACGTCCTGACTTTC
CASGTVLPGANVLTF
>.|TRBV5-1|.|TRBJ2-7
TGCGCCAGCAGCTTCTACTACGAGCAGTACTTC
CASSFYYEQYF
>TRBD1|TRBV5-5|.|TRBJ1-3
TGTGCCAGCAGGGAGGGACAGGGAGCCTCTGGAAACACCATATATTTT
CASREGQGASGNTIYF
>TRBD1|TRBV27|few|TRBJ1-5
TGTGCCAGCGGGGATTTTGACAGGGGAGGAGGGCAGCCCCAGCATTTT
CASGDFDRGGGQPQHF
>.|TRBV5-1|.|TRBJ1-3
TGCGCCAGCAGCTTGGCTCTTTCCTCTGGAAACACCATATATTTT
CASSLALSSGNTIYF
>.|TRBV9|.|TRBJ2-5
TGTGCCAGCAGCGTTCGGGACTCTAAGGGCCAAGAGACCCAGTACTTC
CASSVRDSKGQETQYF
>.|TRBV19|.|TRBJ2-1
TGTGCCAGTAGTAGAGGAATGACTAGCTCCTACAATGAGCAGTTCTTC
CASSRGMTSSYNEQFF
>TRBD2|TRBV9|.|TRBJ2-1
TGTGCCAGCGGGGGAGGGCGGGTAAATGAGCAGTTCTTC
CASGGGRVNEQFF
>.|TRBV27|few|TRBJ2-7
TGTGCCAGCTCAAGGACAGCCCCCGCCTACGAGCAGTACTTC
CASSRTAPAYEQYF
>TRBD2|TRBV11-3|.|TRBJ2-1
TGTGCCAGCAGCTTTCGAGCGGGAACCCCCAATGAGCAGTTCTTC
CASSFRAGTPNEQFF
>TRBD2|TRBV6-4|once|TRBJ2-5
TGTGCCAGCAGACCTAGCGGGGGGGTAGGGACCCAGTACTTC
CASRPSGGVGTQYF
>TRBD2|TRBV11-2|.|TRBJ2-7
TGTGCCAGCAGCTTAGGGGGGGGTGAGCAGTACTTC
CASSLGGGEQYF
>.|TRBV27|.|TRBJ2-7
TGTGCCAGCAGTTTAGCGGGCGGCTACGAGCAGTACTTC
CASSLAGGYEQYF
>TRBD1|TRBV28|.|TRBJ2-7
TGTGCCAGCAGTTTCTTCACAGGGGTCTACGAGCAGTACTTC
CASSFFTGVYEQYF
>.|TRBV5-1|.|TRBJ2-5
TGCGCCAGCAGCTTTGTCGGACAGCCACAAGAGACCCAGTACTTC
CASSFVGQPQETQYF
>.|TRBV30|.|TRBJ2-7
TGTGCCTGGAGGACCGGCGGTCAGACCTACGAGCAGTACTTC
CAWRTGGQTYEQYF
>.|TRBV6-8|.|TRBJ1-5
TGTGCCAGCAGTTGTCCCGGGGGAAAGGAAAGCAATCAGCCCCAGCATTTT
CASSCPGGKESNQPQHF
>.|TRBV5-6|.|TRBJ2-5
TGTGCCAGCAGCCAGATGACGGGAGATCAAGAGACCCAGTACTTC
CASSQMTGDQETQYF
>TRBD1|TRBV28|.|TRBJ2-7
TGTGCCAGCAGTTTTGGACAGGGAAAATCCTACGAGCAGTACTTC
CASSFGQGKSYEQYF
>.|TRBV14|.|TRBJ1-1
TGTGCCAGCAGCCAACCCCCAGGGTTCACTGAAGCTTTCTTT
CASSQPPGFTEAFF
>.|TRBV18|.|TRBJ1-3
TGTGCCAGCTCACTCGGACAAATCAGCTCTGGAAACACCATATATTTT
CASSLGQISSGNTIYF
>TRBD1|TRBV4-3|.|TRBJ2-1
TGCGCCAGCAGCCAGACAGGGGCGGATGAGCAGTTCTTC
CASSQTGADEQFF
>.|TRBV25-1|.|TRBJ2-7
TGTGCCAGCAACCCCAGGGGCCGTTCCTACGAGCAGTACTTC
CASNPRGRSYEQYF
>.|TRBV15|.|TRBJ1-5
TGTGCCACCAGCAGACCAGATCAGCCCCAGCATTTT
CATSRPDQPQHF
>TRBD1|TRBV10-3|.|TRBJ2-3
TGTGCCGTCAAAGGGCCGGGACAGGGGATAAATACGCAGTATTTT
CAVKGPGQGINTQYF
>TRBD2|TRBV2|few|TRBJ2-3
TGTGCCAGCACCGAAGGGACTAGCAGATTCACAGATACGCAGTATTTT
CASTEGTSRFTDTQYF